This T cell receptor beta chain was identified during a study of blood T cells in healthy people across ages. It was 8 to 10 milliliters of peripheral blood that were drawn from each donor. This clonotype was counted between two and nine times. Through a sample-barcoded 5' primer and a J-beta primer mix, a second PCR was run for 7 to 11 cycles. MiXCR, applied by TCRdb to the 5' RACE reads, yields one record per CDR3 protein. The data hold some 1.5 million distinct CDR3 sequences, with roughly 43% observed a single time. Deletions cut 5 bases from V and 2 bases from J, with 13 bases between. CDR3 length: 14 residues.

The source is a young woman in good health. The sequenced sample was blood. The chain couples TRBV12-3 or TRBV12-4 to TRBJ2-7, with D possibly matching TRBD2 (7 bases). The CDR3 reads CASSVYGGPYEQYF. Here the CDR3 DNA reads TGTGCCAGCAGTGTCTACGGGGGGCCCTACGAGCAGTACTTC.